This T cell receptor beta chain comes out of a study of cytomegalovirus exposure and HLA in healthy donors. Broader study findings: Cytomegalovirus-associated TCR beta chains were listed, numbering under 200.

PCR amplification relied on 60 Vbeta primers (plus 13 Jbeta primers). TCRdb's copy holds only in-frame clones and misses some; the assay was immunoSEQ multiplex PCR. The sample lists 120,000 to 150,000 clones, roughly 77% occurring once. The V end lost 4 bases, the J end lost 0 bases, and 11 bases lay between the germline ends. Germline V lookup: CDR1 SGHRS, CDR2 YFSETQ. There are 15 residues in the CDR3. As regards this clone: No antigen is known for it.

This chain connects TRBV5-1 to TRBJ1-5; D ambiguous. The receptor was isolated from a female donor in good health and CMV-seronegative. Sequenced: PBMCs. The CDR3 DNA follows: TGCGCCAGCAGCCCCGACGGGTATAGCAATCAGCCCCAGCATTTT. It translates to CASSPDGYSNQPQHF.